This entry features one T cell receptor (beta chain) sequence. Antigen: not known. The J segment lost 1 base and the V segment lost 0 bases, leaving 2 bases of the junction unmatched. Per germline, CDR1 SGHKS and CDR2 YYEKEE (reference sequence). This CDR3 is built from 16 residues. This sample stems from a study of graft-versus-host responses after intestinal transplantation. The overall study: Among the recipients, transplants were multivisceral, liver-intestinal, or isolated intestinal.

Study outcomes and limitations: Those patients showing graft-donor T cell macrochimerism displayed high graft-versus-host to host-versus-graft clonal ratios in allografts. GvH clones occurred in recipient marrow; some first appeared in ileum or blood.

Clones were sequenced by immunoSEQ multiplex PCR, and TCRdb holds only the in-frame ones, with some missing. This sample yields about 97,000 clones, of which roughly 89% are seen a single time; under 0.2% belongs to the top ten. The rearrangement uses TRBV5-5 and TRBJ2-5; 11 bases align to TRBD2. This clonotype was sampled from a human donor who was the organ donor for an intestinal transplant. Sequenced here: unstimulated CD4+ T cells sorted from spleen or lymph node cells, sampled before transplant. The CDR3 region has the DNA TGTGCCAGCAGCTTGGTGCTAGCGGGGGGCCAAGAGACCCAGTACTTC. It is translated as CASSLVLAGGQETQYF.